This is a list of T cell receptor beta chains from one sample in a study of shared clonotypes between healthy human individuals. Produced via immunoSEQ multiplex PCR; TCRdb's table is partial and in-frame only. This sample has 650,000 to 800,000 clones, with about two thirds found just once. Source material: memory CD4+ T cells sorted from blood. These receptors originate from a woman aged 25 to 45 in good health. Each CDR3 is given with its conserved first and last residue. A D gene is named only where the DNA matches it firmly. Expanded clones are given a class, and other clones once, few, many or no size at all.

clone_size j_call cdr3_length d_call v_call cdr3_nt cdr3_aa
. TRBJ1-2 15 TRBD1 TRBV5-1 TGCGCCAGCAGCATAAACAGGGGGCGCGACTATGGCTACACCTTC CASSINRGRDYGYTF
. TRBJ1-3 15 TRBD1 TRBV10-1 TGCGCCAGCAGTGACCCGGGGACAGCTGGAAACACCATATATTTT CASSDPGTAGNTIYF
few TRBJ2-1 17 TRBD2 TRBV7-9 TGTGCCAGCAGCCCCCCTCTCCGGGAGGGCCCCTACAATGAGCAGTTCTTC CASSPPLREGPYNEQFF
. TRBJ1-3 16 TRBD1 TRBV5-1 TGCGCCAGCAGCATTACAGGGGACTCCTCTGGAAACACCATATATTTT CASSITGDSSGNTIYF
. TRBJ2-1 13 . TRBV5-1 TGCGCCAGCAGCGTGGACACCTACAATGAGCAGTTCTTC CASSVDTYNEQFF
few TRBJ2-1 19 TRBD2 TRBV4-1 TGCGCCAGCAGCCACCCAGGGCTAGCGGGAGGGCCGGGGCACAATGAGCAGTTCTTC CASSHPGLAGGPGHNEQFF
once TRBJ1-4 16 . TRBV28 TGTGCCAGCAGTTTACTGGCAGGGGAGGGTAATGAAAAACTGTTTTTT CASSLLAGEGNEKLFF
. TRBJ2-6 15 TRBD1 TRBV4-2 TGTGCCAGCAGCCAAGCAGGGGGCGGTATAAGCGTCCTGACTTTC CASSQAGGGISVLTF
. TRBJ1-1 15 TRBD1 TRBV7-6 TGTGCCAGCAGCCCTAGCGGGGGACAGGGGGCTGAAGCTTTCTTT CASSPSGGQGAEAFF
. TRBJ2-3 15 TRBD2 TRBV2 TGTGCCAGCAGGCTACTAGCGGGAGGACCAGATACGCAGTATTTT CASRLLAGGPDTQYF
. TRBJ1-5 15 . TRBV5-1 TGCGCCAGCAGCTTGCTAGGGATCGGCAATCAGCCCCAGCATTTT CASSLLGIGNQPQHF
. TRBJ1-5 12 . TRBV2 TGTGCCAGCCGCCGGTGGGGGCAGCCCCAGCATTTT CASRRWGQPQHF
. TRBJ1-5 18 TRBD1 TRBV9 TGTGCCAGCAGCTCCGGGACAGGGAGCGGATGGAGCAATCAGCCCCAGCATTTT CASSSGTGSGWSNQPQHF
. TRBJ2-7 13 . TRBV4-1 TGCGCCAGCAGCCAACAGGGTGGCTACGAGCAGTACTTC CASSQQGGYEQYF